One sample yielded the 31 T cell receptor beta chains listed below, sequenced in a study of molecular identifiers for immune sequencing clone quantification. MiXCR was run by TCRdb on the PCR reads, yielding one entry per CDR3 protein. Here the sample spans some 97,000 distinct CDR3 sequences, 20% to 25% being singletons. Sequencing was performed on naive CD8+ T cells from blood, with Jurkat cell RNA spiked in. Subset in this sample: FACS-sorted CD8+CD4-CCR7+CD45RA+ naive T cells. These receptors were obtained from a human donor in good health. Some libraries in this study had Jurkat cell RNA spiked in.

This clonotype was detected many times. The V gene is TRBV20-1, the J gene TRBJ2-7, with D unclear. Trimming took 2 bases from V and 0 from J, leaving 17 bases between them. This CDR3 has 16 amino acids. Germline-derived CDR1 and CDR2 are DFQATT and SNEGSKA (reference sequence). CDR3 nucleotides: TGCAGTGCTAGACCTCAATATACTTACAACTCCTACGAGCAGTACTTC. Translation: CSARPQYTYNSYEQYF.

This clonotype was recorded many times. The V call is TRBV12-3 or TRBV12-4, the J call TRBJ2-3; the D is unclear. Trimming removed 6 bases from V and 3 bases from J, with 4 bases in between. This CDR3 has 11 amino acids. CDR3 sequence (DNA): TGTGCCAGCAGGATTACAGATACGCAGTATTTT. This encodes CASRITDTQYF.

This clonotype was recorded many times. The gene calls are TRBV20-1 and TRBJ2-4, with TRBD2 as a possible D gene (6 bases). Trimming shortened V by 4 bases and J by 5 bases, and 15 bases separated the two germline ends. Per the germline V gene, CDR1 is DFQATT and CDR2 is SNEGSKA (reference sequence). CDR3 size: 14 residues. The CDR3 spells CSAKDRGLENIQYF. CDR3 DNA: TGCAGTGCTAAAGATAGGGGACTCGAAAACATTCAGTACTTC.

In DNA, the CDR3 is TGTGCCAGTAGTATAGGTACGGGCGACTACGAGCAGTACTTC. Translating gives CASSIGTGDYEQYF. V is TRBV19 and J is TRBJ2-7; D is unclear. The CDR3 covers 14 residues. Germline loops: CDR1 LNHDA, CDR2 SQIVND (reference sequence). The germline V and J ends were trimmed by 1 base and 3 bases, with 10 bases remaining between them.

This sequence joins TRBV4-1 and TRBJ2-1, with 7 bases that match TRBD1. The CDR3 runs to 17 residues. From germline, CDR1 is MGHRA and CDR2 YSYEKL. V shed 2 bases and J 0 bases; nucleotides not matched to a gene: 7. CDR3 in amino acids: CASSQLTTGNSYNEQFF. CDR3 nucleotide sequence: TGCGCCAGCAGCCAACTCACGACAGGGAACTCCTACAATGAGCAGTTCTTC.

This clonotype was recorded at least ten times. V usage is TRBV7-2 and J usage is TRBJ1-4; 8 bases are shared with TRBD1. Trimming removed 5 bases from V and 0 bases from J; junction bases left unmatched: 5. In germline, CDR1 is SGHTA, CDR2 FQGNSA. This CDR3 has 16 residues. The CDR3 nucleotides read TGTGCCAGCAGCCGACAGGGGATCGCAACTAATGAAAAACTGTTTTTT. This sequence encodes CASSRQGIATNEKLFF.

In its sample, this clonotype was seen many times. The CDR3 DNA follows: TGTGCCAGCAGTGGCGGGGGGGCCCCGGTCCTCTACGAGCAGTACTTC. Its protein is CASSGGGAPVLYEQYF. The genes are TRBV2 and TRBJ2-7, with TRBD2 identical over 9 bases. CDR1 and CDR2 (germline): SNHLY, FYNNEI. There are 16 residues in the CDR3. V lost 4 bases and J lost 3; bases outside the gene matches: 10.

This clonotype was recorded many times. The chain has TRBV25-1 and TRBJ1-1; 8 bases map to TRBD1. Per the germline V gene, CDR1 is MGHDK and CDR2 is SYGVNS. Unmatched junction bases numbered 6, after V lost 8 bases and J lost 4 bases. The CDR3 loop spans 13 amino acids. CDR3 sequence reads: CASEGQGATEAFF. CDR3 DNA: TGTGCCAGCGAGGGGCAGGGGGCCACTGAAGCTTTCTTT.

A note on this clonotype: A single base separates this from a much larger clone, so it may be a read error. This chain's CDR3 is CASSSGPQTDGEQFF. CDR3 coding DNA: TGCGCCAGCAGCTCGGGGCCCCAGACGGACGGTGAGCAGTTCTTC. The rearrangement uses TRBV5-1 and TRBJ2-1; D possibly uses TRBD1 or TRBD2 (5 bases each). The CDR3 sequence is 15 residues long. Looked up from germline, CDR1 is SGHRS and CDR2 is YFSETQ. V dropped 3 bases and J dropped 9 bases, with 19 bases sitting between them.

This clonotype occurred many times. The chain joins TRBV27 to TRBJ2-6; 9 nucleotides agree with TRBD1. Germline V gene lookup returns CDR1 MNHEY and CDR2 SMNVEV (reference sequence). The junction had 5 bases not matched to a gene; V was cut back by 5 bases and J by 3 bases. The CDR3 is made up of 16 amino acids. In nucleotides, the CDR3 is TGTGCCAGCAGTGTAACAGGGGGCGTTGGGGCCAACGTCCTGACTTTC. Amino acids: CASSVTGGVGANVLTF.

This clonotype came up a few times. The CDR3 region is CSVAGTYGYTF. The DNA for the CDR3 is TGCAGCGTTGCTGGGACGTATGGCTACACCTTC. The V call is TRBV29-1, the J call TRBJ1-2; a weak D match, TRBD1 (5 bases). With 4 bases removed from V and 5 bases from J, the gap between germline ends came to 8 bases. Germline V gene sequence: CDR1 SQVTM, CDR2 ANQGSEA. CDR3 length: 11 residues.

Concerning this clonotype: This may be a read error: a much more frequent sequence differs by one nucleotide. V is TRBV6-2 or TRBV6-3 and J is TRBJ2-7; D perhaps matches TRBD1 (6 bases). Per the germline V gene, CDR1 is MNHEY and CDR2 is SVGEGT. Trimming took off 4 bases at V and 3 bases at J, with 10 bases between the two ends. The CDR3 totals 13 residues. The CDR3 spells CASSWTDVYEQYF. In DNA form, the CDR3 reads TGTGCCAGCAGTTGGACAGACGTCTACGAGCAGTACTTC.

This clonotype was seen many times. The chain recombines TRBV6-2 or TRBV6-3 with TRBJ1-1; no reliable D call. CDR3 length: 15 residues. Germline CDR1 is MNHEY and CDR2 is SVGEGT. Trimming took 5 bases from V and 3 from J, leaving 16 bases between them. The CDR3 sequence is CASSPDMVPHTEAFF. CDR3 bases: TGTGCCAGCAGTCCCGACATGGTCCCCCACACTGAAGCTTTCTTT.

This clonotype was seen many times. The V and J genes are TRBV6-2 or TRBV6-3 and TRBJ2-3; 9 positions agree with TRBD2. From germline, CDR1 is MNHEY and CDR2 SVGEGT. After removal of 10 bases from V and 4 bases from J, the junction contained 9 bases not matched to a gene. CDR3 length equals 14 residues. The DNA of the CDR3 is TGTGCCATTGATAGCGGGGGCGTTCCAGATACGCAGTATTTT. Residues: CAIDSGGVPDTQYF.

This clonotype has a count of ten or more. V gene TRBV12-3 or TRBV12-4 combines with J gene TRBJ2-2; D not certain. V was cut by 1 base and J by 1 base, with 7 bases left in between. CDR3 length: 15 residues. Written as DNA, the CDR3 is TGTGCCAGCAGTTTAGGATGGGGGAACACCGGGGAGCTGTTTTTT. Amino acids: CASSLGWGNTGELFF.

This clonotype was recorded many times. The gene calls are TRBV6-2 or TRBV6-3 and TRBJ2-7, with D tentatively TRBD2 (6 bases). The CDR3 covers 14 residues. Trimming removed 7 bases at V and 0 bases at J, with 13 bases between. Germline CDR1 is MNHEY and CDR2 is SVGEGT. CDR3 nucleotide sequence: TGTGCCAGCACTAGACTAGAAAACTCCTACGAGCAGTACTTC. It is translated as CASTRLENSYEQYF.

The rearrangement joins TRBV20-1 to TRBJ2-7; 7 positions agree with TRBD2. V was pared by 3 bases and J by 5 bases, with 7 bases of the junction left unmatched. The CDR3 runs to 13 residues. The germline gives CDR1 DFQATT, CDR2 SNEGSKA (reference sequence). DNA of the CDR3: TGCAGTGCTAGCGCGCGGGAGCCCCACGAGCAGTACTTC. This codes for CSASAREPHEQYF.

This clonotype was recorded at least ten times. This rearrangement joins TRBV4-1 to TRBJ2-4, with TRBD1 matching over 9 bases. The J segment lost 0 bases and the V segment lost 3 bases, leaving 6 bases of the junction unmatched. Germline CDR1 is MGHRA and CDR2 is YSYEKL. This CDR3 is 17 amino acids long. The CDR3 DNA follows: TGCGCCAGCAGCCATGTGACAGGGGGGGTAGCCAAAAACATTCAGTACTTC. This gives the protein CASSHVTGGVAKNIQYF.

Notes on this clonotype: With a much larger clone just one base away, this may be a read error. The rearrangement joins TRBV7-9 to TRBJ1-4, with 10 nucleotides matching TRBD1. The CDR3 is 16 amino acids. The ends lost 8 bases at V and 4 bases at J; junction bases unmatched: 10. Germline CDR1 is SEHNR and CDR2 is FQNEAQ (reference sequence). The CDR3: CASGRRTGGINEKLFF. For the CDR3, the DNA is TGTGCCAGCGGCCGCCGGACAGGGGGTATTAATGAAAAACTGTTTTTT.

This clonotype has ten or more counts. As DNA, the CDR3 is TGTGCCAGCAGCTTGGGGTACTACGAGCAGTACTTC. Amino acid sequence: CASSLGYYEQYF. The chain links TRBV11-2 to TRBJ2-7; D is ambiguous. Trimming shortened V by 3 bases and J by 3 bases, and 6 bases separated the two germline ends. The germline V gene has CDR1 SGHAT and CDR2 FQNNGV. The CDR3 is 12 residues long.

This clonotype was counted a few times. A much larger clone differs from this one at a single base, so this may be a read error. This rearrangement joins TRBV7-3 to TRBJ2-1; 8 bases fit TRBD1. This CDR3 comprises 16 residues. Looked up from germline, CDR1 is SGHTA and CDR2 is FQGTGA. The CDR3 sequence is CAGSDRDRMSHNEQFF. The CDR3 DNA reads as TGTGCCGGCAGCGACCGGGACAGGATGTCCCACAATGAGCAGTTCTTC.

On this clonotype: A much larger clonotype is one base distant, so this may be a read error. The CDR3 reads CASNQVTSGGAGADTQYF. Here the CDR3 DNA reads TGTGCCAGCAACCAAGTGACTAGCGGGGGGGCCGGTGCAGATACGCAGTATTTT. This chain joins TRBV3-1 and TRBJ2-3; 14 bases fit TRBD2. Germline-derived CDR1 and CDR2 are LGHDT and YNNKEL (reference sequence). This CDR3 is built from 18 residues.

Worth noting for this clonotype: The junction departs from germline at one end; a sequencing error may be responsible. The chain has TRBV6-5 and TRBJ1-2, with unresolved D. Germline V gene data show CDR1 as MNHEY and CDR2 as SVGAGI. CDR3 size: 15 residues. In nucleotides, the CDR3 is TGTGCCAGCAGCTACTCGAGCTCTGGGTACTCTGGCAACACCTTC. Amino acids: CASSYSSSGYSGNTF.

The CDR3 spells CASSQRPEGPRPQHF. CDR3 nucleotides: TGCGCCAGCAGCCAAAGGCCAGAGGGGCCAAGGCCCCAGCATTTT. The chain has TRBV4-1 and TRBJ1-5; tentatively, D is TRBD1 (5 bases). This CDR3 has 15 residues. Looked up from germline, CDR1 is MGHRA and CDR2 is YSYEKL. Trimming took 2 bases from V and 9 from J, leaving 17 bases between them.

In this sample, this clonotype turned up many times. The CDR3: CAWSVQGLAGGPRETQYF. CDR3 in DNA: TGTGCCTGGAGTGTACAAGGTCTAGCGGGAGGGCCGAGAGAGACCCAGTACTTC. This chain connects TRBV30 to TRBJ2-5; 12 nucleotides line up with TRBD2. CDR1 and CDR2 from the germline V gene are GTSNPN and SVGIG (reference sequence). This CDR3 has 18 residues. V trimming: 0 bases; J trimming: 4 bases; junction bases outside the gene matches: 12.

This rearrangement joins TRBV28 to TRBJ2-7, with D perhaps matching TRBD2 (6 bases). The germline V and J ends were trimmed by 6 bases and 3 bases, with 12 bases remaining between them. The CDR3 is 13 amino acids. Germline CDR1 reads MDHEN; CDR2 reads SYDVKM. The DNA for the CDR3 is TGTGCCAGCAGGGGAGGCGGATACTACGAGCAGTACTTC. It yields the protein CASRGGGYYEQYF.

This clonotype was recorded a few times. The V gene is TRBV6-6, the J gene TRBJ2-7; D might be TRBD1 (6 bases). V lost 7 bases and J lost 4, with 11 bases in between. In germline, CDR1 is MNHNY, CDR2 SVGAGI (reference sequence). The length of the CDR3 is 12 residues. This chain's CDR3 is CASTETGYEQYF. Written as DNA, the CDR3 is TGTGCCAGCACAGAAACAGGGTACGAGCAGTACTTC.

Note on this clonotype: A single base separates this from a much larger clone, so it may be a read error. The V gene is TRBV12-3 or TRBV12-4, the J gene TRBJ2-3; D remains ambiguous. CDR3 size: 18 residues. The V end was cut by 8 bases, the J end by 0 bases, with 24 bases between. The CDR3 is CASGPSARSLSSTDTQYF. CDR3 DNA sequence: TGTGCCAGCGGTCCCTCCGCCCGGTCTCTTTCTAGCACAGATACGCAGTATTTT.

This clonotype was picked up many times. V is TRBV5-1 and J is TRBJ2-2, with D perhaps matching TRBD1 (6 bases). The CDR3 has 17 amino acids. V lost 2 bases and J lost 1, with 15 bases in between. Germline lookup yields CDR1 SGHRS and CDR2 YFSETQ. DNA for the CDR3: TGCGCCAGCAGCTTTGGGGTCACAGGGTGGAACACCGGGGAGCTGTTTTTT. Its protein product is CASSFGVTGWNTGELFF. The variable domain in full, with the rest retrieved from reference TRBV5-1 and TRBJ2-2, is KAGVTQTPRYLIKTRGQQVTLSCSPISGHRSVSWYQQTPGQGLQFLFEYFSETQRNKGNFPGRFSGRQFSNSRSEMNVSTLELGDSALYLCASSFGVTGWNTGELFFGEGSRLTVL.

This clonotype was picked up a small number of times. Since a much larger clone is just one base distant, this may be a read error. CDR3 nucleotide sequence: TGTGCCAGCAGCCCCGCCGTGACCTCCTACGAGCAGTACTTC. Protein product: CASSPAVTSYEQYF. The V call is TRBV9, the J call TRBJ2-7; D is unresolved. The length of the CDR3 is 14 residues. Trimming stripped 4 bases from V and 0 bases from J, with 11 bases between. Germline values: CDR1 SGDLS, CDR2 YYNGEE.

This clonotype has at least ten counts. V is TRBV28 and J is TRBJ2-1; D is ambiguous. This CDR3 spans 13 amino acids. The ends were cut back, 4 bases at V and 9 bases at J, with 13 bases in the middle. Looked up from germline, CDR1 is MDHEN and CDR2 is SYDVKM. The CDR3 nucleotides are TGTGCCAGCAGTTCTCGACACACGGGTGAGCAGTTCTTC. Protein: CASSSRHTGEQFF.